The 6 T cell receptor beta chains below come from one sample, sequenced in a study of blood T cell repertoires in COVID-19. Data came from immunoSEQ multiplex PCR; TCRdb stores just in-frame clones and leaves some out. The data contain a few hundred thousand clones, approximately 88% of them seen just once; the ten biggest clones take up around 2.8%. Sequencing input: peripheral blood. All receptors derive from a woman aged 25 to 39 with COVID-19, enrolled during active disease.

The chain joins TRBV19 to TRBJ1-3; the D is unclear. CDR1 and CDR2 (germline): LNHDA, SQIVND (reference sequence). V gave up 7 bases and J gave up 0 bases, with 10 bases separating them. The CDR3 is 14 amino acids. The CDR3 DNA follows: TGTGCCAGTACCCCAGTCAGCTCTGGAAACACCATATATTTT. It codes for CASTPVSSGNTIYF.

V gene TRBV2 combines with J gene TRBJ1-1; 7 nucleotides line up with TRBD1. CDR1 is SNHLY, CDR2 FYNNEI, per germline. The CDR3 runs to 13 residues. With 10 bases clipped from V and 1 base from J, the junction kept 6 bases outside the gene matches. The CDR3 sequence: CAKGTVRNTEAFF. In nucleotides, the CDR3 is TGTGCCAAGGGGACAGTTAGGAACACTGAAGCTTTCTTT.

J is TRBJ2-6 and V is TRBV7-9, with D unclear. CDR1 is SEHNR, CDR2 FQNEAQ, per germline (reference sequence). CDR3 length: 15 residues. Deletions cut 4 bases from V and 0 bases from J, with 7 bases between. The CDR3 loop is CASSSVPSGANVLTF. The DNA for the CDR3 is TGTGCCAGCAGCTCCGTTCCCTCTGGGGCCAACGTCCTGACTTTC.

The genes are TRBV4-1 and TRBJ2-1, with 8 bases fitting TRBD2. The CDR3 totals 17 residues. Germline V gene lookup returns CDR1 MGHRA and CDR2 YSYEKL. V shed 1 base and J 0 bases; nucleotides not matched to a gene: 5. CDR3 bases: TGCGCCAGCAGCCAAGGACTAGCGAGGAGCTCCTACAATGAGCAGTTCTTC. This codes for CASSQGLARSSYNEQFF.

The table lists this clone with a count of one. The genes are TRBV6-2 or TRBV6-3 and TRBJ2-7; TRBD2 matches at 13 bases. Trimming took 2 bases from V and 3 from J; bases not matched to a gene: 4. The CDR3 sequence is 16 residues long. From germline, CDR1 is MNHEY and CDR2 SVGEGT. CDR3 residues: CASSYGLAGVGYEQYF. Written as DNA, the CDR3 is TGTGCCAGCAGTTACGGACTAGCGGGGGTGGGCTACGAGCAGTACTTC.

The chain employs TRBV6-5 and TRBJ1-6, with a possible D match to TRBD1 (5 bases). Trimming left V 8 bases short and J 6 bases short, with 8 bases between. The CDR3 length is 12 residues. The germline CDR1 and CDR2 sequences are MNHEY and SVGAGI. The CDR3 DNA follows: TGTGCCAGCCGACAGTTTAATTCACCCCTCCACTTT. Protein sequence: CASRQFNSPLHF.